The 8 T cell receptor beta chains below all came from one sample that was sequenced in a study of blood T cell repertoires in COVID-19. Here immunoSEQ multiplex PCR was the method, and the copy in TCRdb shows in-frame clones only, minus some. The sample has 130,000 or so clones, just under 85% seen once. The specimen was PBMCs or T cells enriched from blood (not recorded which). These receptors all come from a man aged 45-60 years who had recovered from COVID-19.

The chain recombines TRBV20-1 with TRBJ2-2; 11 nucleotides align to TRBD2. The CDR3 runs to 16 residues. V dropped 3 bases and J dropped 7; count of bases not matched to a gene: 10. Germline V CDR1 and CDR2: DFQATT, SNEGSKA (reference sequence). CDR3 protein: CSASPRSGGAVGELFF. CDR3 in DNA: TGCAGTGCTAGTCCCCGTAGCGGGGGGGCCGTCGGGGAGCTGTTTTTT.

This clone was observed a single time. The chain is built from TRBV5-4 and TRBJ1-1; D unresolved. This CDR3 comprises 14 residues. V lost 0 bases and J 0 bases, leaving 6 bases between the germline ends. Germline V gene lookup returns CDR1 SGHNT and CDR2 YYREEE (reference sequence). The CDR3 DNA reads as TGTGCCAGCAGCTTGGGACACATGAACACTGAAGCTTTCTTT. Its protein is CASSLGHMNTEAFF. Full variable domain (outside the CDR3, taken from reference TRBV5-4 and TRBJ1-1): ETGVTQSPTHLIKTRGQQVTLRCSSQSGHNTVSWYQQALGQGPQFIFQYYREEENGRGNFPPRFSGLQFPNYSSELNVNALELDDSALYLCASSLGHMNTEAFFGQGTRLTVV.

The genes are TRBV10-2 and TRBJ2-4, with 11 nucleotides matching TRBD1. The CDR3 totals 17 residues. Germline trimming cut 6 bases from V and 8 bases from J; bases unmatched to any gene: 15. In germline, CDR1 is WSHSY, CDR2 SAAADI. The CDR3 coding sequence is TGCGCCAGCAGAGACCCGCCTAACCGGGACAGGGGGGACATTCAGTACTTC. This codes for CASRDPPNRDRGDIQYF.

This clone appeared a single time. This chain connects TRBV5-8 to TRBJ2-7, with D tentatively TRBD1 (6 bases). The CDR3 runs to 12 residues. Trimming pared 7 bases from V and 12 bases from J, leaving 20 bases between. Germline CDR1 reads SGHTS; CDR2 reads YDEGEE. CDR3 bases: TGTGCCAGCTTTAACCGGGACACCCATCTGTACTTC. Amino acids: CASFNRDTHLYF.

The chain carries TRBV7-3 and TRBJ1-2, with 7 positions matching TRBD1. The germline gives CDR1 SGHTA, CDR2 FQGTGA. This CDR3 region has 14 residues. The V gene end was trimmed by 4 bases and the J gene end by 3 bases; junction bases not matched to a gene: 5. DNA of the CDR3: TGTGCCAGCAGCTACCGACAGGGCGACTATGGCTACACCTTC. Translated: CASSYRQGDYGYTF.

A single count supports this clone. The chain carries TRBV4-3 and TRBJ1-2, with D unclear. Germline values: CDR1 LGHNA, CDR2 YSLEER. This CDR3 is 16 amino acids long. Trimming removed 0 bases at V and 4 bases at J, with 15 bases between. The CDR3 reads CASSQDLVDGLYGYTF. Written as DNA, the CDR3 is TGCGCCAGCAGCCAAGACTTGGTGGACGGACTCTATGGCTACACCTTC.

The chain links TRBV6-2 or TRBV6-3 to TRBJ1-5; TRBD1 matches at 9 bases. This CDR3 has 16 residues. V trimming: 2 bases; J trimming: 4 bases; junction bases outside the gene matches: 6. CDR1 and CDR2 (germline): MNHEY, SVGEGT. The CDR3, as DNA: TGTGCCAGCAGTTACGCCCGACAGGGGGTAAATCAGCCCCAGCATTTT. Translation gives CASSYARQGVNQPQHF.

The chain carries TRBV19 and TRBJ2-1; 13 bases line up with TRBD2. Germline V gene data show CDR1 as LNHDA and CDR2 as SQIVND (reference sequence). V lost 8 bases, J lost 9 bases, and 7 bases stayed unmatched. The CDR3 runs to 14 residues. The CDR3 here is CASSGTSGMGEQFF. CDR3 DNA: TGTGCCAGTTCCGGGACTAGCGGGATGGGTGAGCAGTTCTTC.